These 22 T cell receptor beta chains originate from one sample sequenced in a study of T cells in Graves' hyperthyroidism and ophthalmopathy. RNA transcripts served as the template for amplifying TCR beta CDR3 regions. Carried out on the TCR CDR3, a first-round RT-PCR used the HTBI primer set. One entry per CDR3 protein results from TCRdb running MiXCR on the multiplex PCR reads. The sample lists roughly 98,000 distinct CDR3 sequences, roughly 40% occurring once. What was sequenced was peripheral blood or thyroid tissue (not recorded which). Receptors were obtained from a woman aged 25 to 45 with Graves' hyperthyroidism.

The rearrangement uses TRBV13 and TRBJ2-5; 9 bases match TRBD2. CDR3 size: 13 residues. The trim removed 6 bases at V and 4 bases at J, leaving 3 bases unmatched. CDR1 is PRHDT, CDR2 FYEKMQ, per germline (reference sequence). The DNA for the CDR3 is TGTGCCAGCAGAAAAGCGGGAGGAGAGACCCAGTACTTC. Translated: CASRKAGGETQYF.

There are many counts of this clonotype. This sequence joins TRBV3-1 and TRBJ2-7; D is undetermined. The length of the CDR3 is 13 residues. V was cut by 4 bases and J by 0 bases, with 7 bases left in between. Germline V gene lookup returns CDR1 LGHDT and CDR2 YNNKEL (reference sequence). This CDR3 reads CASSRPSSYEQYF. CDR3 nucleotide sequence: TGTGCCAGCAGCCGCCCCAGCTCCTACGAGCAGTACTTC.

This clonotype was observed at least ten times. This chain links TRBV9 with TRBJ2-7; D is perhaps TRBD1 (6 bases). Per germline, CDR1 SGDLS and CDR2 YYNGEE. Trimming shortened V by 0 bases and J by 0 bases, and 13 bases separated the two germline ends. The CDR3 is made up of 16 amino acids. The CDR3 spells CASSVAPAGVSYEQYF. The CDR3 bases are TGTGCCAGCAGCGTAGCTCCCGCAGGGGTCTCCTACGAGCAGTACTTC.

Worth noting for this clonotype: This may be a read error: a much more frequent sequence differs by one nucleotide. The chain joins TRBV28 to TRBJ1-2; D is ambiguous. The CDR3 is made up of 12 amino acids. Germline assignment: CDR1 MDHEN and CDR2 SYDVKM. The CDR3: CASSMDRYGHTF. The CDR3, as DNA: TGTGCCAGCAGCATGGACCGCTATGGCCACACCTTC.

Note on this clonotype: This may be a read error, as it is one base from a much larger clone. The gene calls are TRBV5-4 and TRBJ2-7; TRBD1 aligns across 9 bases. The germline V gene has CDR1 SGHNT and CDR2 YYREEE (reference sequence). The CDR3 extends over 14 amino acids. After removal of 4 bases from V and 7 bases from J, the junction contained 9 bases not matched to a gene. CDR3 protein: CASSGGTGPGEQYF. The CDR3 nucleotides are TGTGCCAGCAGCGGCGGGACAGGGCCGGGGGAGCAGTACTTC. The variable domain in full, with the rest retrieved from reference TRBV5-4 and TRBJ2-7, is ETGVTQSPTHLIKTRGQQVTLRCSSQSGHNTVSWYQQALGQGPQFIFQYYREEENGRGNFPPRFSGLQFPNYSSELNVNALELDDSALYLCASSGGTGPGEQYFGPGTRLTVT.

This clonotype was observed at least ten times. The genes are TRBV24-1 and TRBJ2-2, with 12 bases lining up with TRBD2. The CDR3 is 17 residues long. Germline values: CDR1 KGHDR, CDR2 SFDVKD. J lost 7 bases, V lost 5 bases, and 10 bases had no gene match. CDR3 bases: TGTGCCACCAGTGGGCTGGAGACTAGCGGGAGCTTCGGGGAGCTGTTTTTT. Translation: CATSGLETSGSFGELFF.

This clonotype has ten or more counts. The chain has TRBV20-1 and TRBJ1-5; the D gene is possibly TRBD1 (5 bases). CDR3 size: 14 residues. Trimming shortened V by 2 bases and J by 3 bases, and 11 bases separated the two germline ends. The germline CDR1 and CDR2 sequences are DFQATT and SNEGSKA (reference sequence). CDR3 sequence reads: CSARQGAFNQPQHF. CDR3 DNA: TGCAGTGCTAGACAGGGTGCCTTCAATCAGCCCCAGCATTTT.

In its sample, this clonotype was seen many times. The gene calls are TRBV7-6 and TRBJ2-2, with D possibly matching TRBD2 (5 bases). Germline loops: CDR1 SGHVS, CDR2 FNYEAQ. The CDR3 is 17 residues long. Trimming removed 4 bases from V and 3 bases from J, with 18 bases in between. The CDR3 nucleotides read TGTGCCAGCAGCTCCCTTCTGTCTAGCTACTACACCGGGGAGCTGTTTTTT. As protein: CASSSLLSSYYTGELFF.

In the case of this clonotype: A much larger clone sits a single nucleotide away, making a read error possible. The chain couples TRBV2 to TRBJ2-6, with D possibly TRBD2 on 6 matching bases. V was cut by 6 bases and J by 4 bases, with 16 bases left in between. Germline V lookup: CDR1 SNHLY, CDR2 FYNNEI. The CDR3 length is 16 residues. This CDR3 is CASSHHPAGGANVLTF. The CDR3 nucleotides read TGTGCCAGCAGCCACCACCCTGCGGGGGGGGCCAACGTCCTGACTTTC.

CDR3 nucleotides: TGTGCCAGCAATGGCAGGGGGAACACCCAGTACTTC. Its protein is CASNGRGNTQYF. The rearrangement joins TRBV12-3 or TRBV12-4 to TRBJ2-7; TRBD1 agrees at 7 bases. This CDR3 contains 12 residues. J lost 10 bases, V lost 7 bases, and 10 bases had no gene match.

The chain employs TRBV28 and TRBJ1-2; possibly TRBD1 for D (5 bases). Deletions cut 6 bases from V and 6 bases from J, with 17 bases between. Germline-derived CDR1 and CDR2 are MDHEN and SYDVKM. The CDR3 is 14 residues long. In DNA form, the CDR3 reads TGTGCCAGCAGGGGATCAGGGAACGGGAATGGCTACACCTTC. Its protein product is CASRGSGNGNGYTF.

Worth noting for this clonotype: One end of the junction fails to match germline, which may point to a read error. The CDR3 sequence is CASSHFTEAFF. The CDR3 DNA sequence: TGCGCCAGCAGTCATTTCACTGAAGCTTTCTTT. The chain has TRBV6-2 or TRBV6-3 and TRBJ1-1; no clear D gene. The CDR3 extends over 11 amino acids. From germline, CDR1 is MNHEY and CDR2 SVGEGT.

This clonotype has just one count. Relative to the germline gene, one junction end is altered; a read error may explain this. This chain connects TRBV11-2 to TRBJ2-7; D remains ambiguous. This CDR3 comprises 13 residues. CDR1 is SGHAT, CDR2 FQNNGV, per germline. The CDR3 here is CASSLERPYEQYF. CDR3 in DNA: TGTGCCAGCAGCTTAGAGAGGCCCTATGAGCAGTACTTC.

This chain links TRBV9 with TRBJ2-6, with D possibly called TRBD1 or TRBD2 (5 bases each). CDR3 length: 14 amino acids. Trimming stripped 0 bases from V and 6 bases from J, with 7 bases between. Germline V CDR1 and CDR2: SGDLS, YYNGEE. The CDR3 here is CASSVGGAANVLTF. In DNA form, the CDR3 reads TGTGCCAGCAGCGTAGGAGGGGCGGCCAACGTCCTGACTTTC.

This rearrangement joins TRBV7-9 to TRBJ2-7; D uncertain. Trimming pared 8 bases from V and 8 bases from J, leaving 7 bases between. The CDR3 runs to 9 residues. Germline assignment: CDR1 SEHNR and CDR2 FQNEAQ (reference sequence). The CDR3 region is CASGEKQYF. CDR3 DNA sequence: TGTGCCAGCGGGGAAAAGCAGTACTTC. Together with reference TRBV7-9 and TRBJ2-7, the CDR3 gives the full variable domain: DTGVSQNPRHKITKRGQNVTFRCDPISEHNRLYWYRQTLGQGPEFLTYFQNEAQLEKSRLLSDRFSAERPKGSFSTLEIQRTEQGDSAMYLCASGEKQYFGPGTRLTVT.

This clonotype was counted at least ten times. J is TRBJ1-1 and V is TRBV2; maybe TRBD1 (6 bases). This CDR3 region has 14 residues. Germline CDR1 SNHLY, CDR2 FYNNEI. Deletions cut 3 bases from V and 1 base from J, with 9 bases between. CDR3 sequence (DNA): TGTGCCAGCAGTGACCCCAGGGGGAACACTGAAGCTTTCTTT. Amino acids: CASSDPRGNTEAFF.

The chain uses TRBV28 and TRBJ1-1; no clear D. V shed 2 bases and J shed 1 base, with 5 bases lying between them. The CDR3 contains 13 residues. CDR1 and CDR2 (germline): MDHEN, SYDVKM. CDR3 in amino acids: CASSLGKNTEAFF. The CDR3 DNA reads TGTGCCAGCAGTTTAGGGAAGAACACTGAAGCTTTCTTT.

This clonotype showed up many times. The V call is TRBV12-3 or TRBV12-4, the J call TRBJ2-4; D is unclear. The CDR3 consists of 13 residues. V was shortened by 6 bases and J by 9 bases, with 15 bases between the two germline ends. CDR3 amino acids: CASSPSAVSIQYF. In nucleotides, the CDR3 is TGTGCCAGCAGCCCCTCCGCCGTAAGCATTCAGTACTTC.

V gene TRBV7-2 combines with J gene TRBJ1-2, with 7 nucleotides matching TRBD1. The germline V gene has CDR1 SGHTA and CDR2 FQGNSA. Unmatched junction bases numbered 6, after V lost 5 bases and J lost 6 bases. The CDR3 loop spans 13 amino acids. CDR3 in amino acids: CASSTRQGDGYTF. The CDR3 DNA sequence: TGTGCCAGCAGCACAAGACAGGGAGATGGCTACACCTTC.

This chain uses TRBV4-2 with TRBJ2-7; 11 bases align to TRBD2. The CDR3 is 16 residues long. J was trimmed by 6 bases and V by 4 bases; bases with no gene match: 11. Germline loops: CDR1 LGHNA, CDR2 YNFKEQ. In nucleotides, the CDR3 is TGTGCCAGCAGCCCGGTCATTGGGACTAGCGGACCCGAGCAGTACTTC. The encoded protein is CASSPVIGTSGPEQYF.

Remarks on this clonotype: With a much larger clone just one base away, this may be a read error. The chain combines TRBV12-5 with TRBJ1-1, with 7 bases aligning to TRBD1. CDR1 and CDR2 (germline): LGHNT, FRNRAP. The CDR3 is 15 amino acids. Trimming took 0 bases from V and 6 from J; bases not matched to a gene: 7. CDR3 loop: CASGLVTGEEAEAFF. The CDR3, as DNA: TGTGCTAGTGGTTTGGTCACAGGGGAAGAGGCTGAAGCTTTCTTT.

This clonotype showed up many times. The chain recombines TRBV20-1 with TRBJ2-5; D ambiguous. This CDR3 has 11 amino acids. V was shortened by 2 bases and J by 4 bases, with 5 bases between the two germline ends. Germline loops: CDR1 DFQATT, CDR2 SNEGSKA (reference sequence). The CDR3 is CSARSGETQYF. For the CDR3, the DNA is TGCAGTGCTAGATCAGGAGAGACCCAGTACTTC.